The 10 T cell receptor beta chains presented below share a single source sample, sequenced in a study of tumor-infiltrating lymphocytes in localized non-small cell lung cancer. Assay: immunoSEQ multiplex PCR; the TCRdb copy retains only in-frame clones and omits some. This table has about 16,000 clones, around 72% appearing once. Material: lung tumor tissue. The receptors stem from a human donor with non-small cell lung cancer.

The chain employs TRBV5-6 and TRBJ1-5; D unresolved. Germline V gene data show CDR1 as SGHDT and CDR2 as YYEEEE. The V and J ends lost 2 bases and 0 bases respectively, with 12 bases between them. The length of the CDR3 is 16 residues. Here the CDR3 DNA reads TGTGCCAGCAGCTTCACCGGGTCTTATAGCAATCAGCCCCAGCATTTT. It translates to CASSFTGSYSNQPQHF.

This chain links TRBV27 with TRBJ2-7; D is possibly TRBD2 (5 bases). CDR3 length equals 13 residues. Germline CDR1 is MNHEY and CDR2 is SMNVEV (reference sequence). Trimming stripped 4 bases from V and 2 bases from J, with 9 bases between. The CDR3, as DNA: TGTGCCAGCAGTTATCGGGGAACCTACGAGCAGTACTTC. Translating it yields CASSYRGTYEQYF.

V gene TRBV10-3 combines with J gene TRBJ1-2; D call uncertain. The germline gives CDR1 ENHRY, CDR2 SYGVKD. Trimming took 4 bases from V and 2 from J, leaving 5 bases between them. This CDR3 is 12 amino acids long. CDR3 in amino acids: CAISGVNYGYTF. As DNA, the CDR3 is TGTGCCATCAGTGGGGTCAACTATGGCTACACCTTC.

The chain carries TRBV7-6 and TRBJ2-1; D ambiguous. Germline V gives CDR1 SGHVS, CDR2 FNYEAQ. The CDR3 contains 14 residues. V was trimmed by 0 bases and J by 3 bases, leaving 6 bases between them. This CDR3 reads CASSLAGDYNEQFF. The DNA of the CDR3 is TGTGCCAGCAGCTTAGCAGGAGACTACAATGAGCAGTTCTTC.

The CDR3 here is CASNRQGYNEKLFF. The CDR3 region has the DNA TGTGCCAGCAACCGACAGGGATATAATGAAAAACTGTTTTTT. The rearrangement links TRBV6-1 to TRBJ1-4; TRBD1 matches at 7 bases. Germline CDR1 and CDR2: MNHNS and SASEGT. Trimming cost V 7 bases and J 4 bases; bases outside gene matches: 6. This CDR3 region has 14 residues.

The chain joins TRBV7-2 to TRBJ2-7; D is perhaps TRBD1 or TRBD2 (5 bases each). The CDR3 has 14 residues. With 5 bases removed from V and 3 bases from J, the gap between germline ends came to 14 bases. Looked up from germline, CDR1 is SGHTA and CDR2 is FQGNSA. The CDR3 protein is CASSPGGTNYEQYF. In nucleotides, the CDR3 is TGTGCCAGCAGCCCTGGGGGTACCAACTACGAGCAGTACTTC.

The rearrangement links TRBV10-3 to TRBJ2-2; 11 nucleotides agree with TRBD1. With 1 base clipped from V and 6 bases from J, the junction kept 7 bases outside the gene matches. Germline values: CDR1 ENHRY, CDR2 SYGVKD. This CDR3 contains 17 residues. The chain's CDR3 is CAISEYVGQGAAGELFF. CDR3 DNA sequence: TGTGCCATCAGTGAGTATGTCGGACAGGGGGCCGCCGGGGAGCTGTTTTTT.

The gene calls are TRBV27 and TRBJ2-2; TRBD2 matches at 14 bases. Trimming removed 1 base from V and 3 bases from J; junction bases left unmatched: 4. The CDR3 loop spans 18 amino acids. CDR1 and CDR2 (germline): MNHEY, SMNVEV (reference sequence). CDR3 sequence: CASSLFGTSGGDTGELFF. Here the CDR3 DNA reads TGTGCCAGCAGTTTATTCGGGACTAGCGGGGGAGACACCGGGGAGCTGTTTTTT.

This chain links TRBV5-1 with TRBJ1-1, with 8 bases fitting TRBD1. Germline CDR1 reads SGHRS; CDR2 reads YFSETQ. Losses at the gene ends were 3 bases for V and 3 bases for J; bases not matched to a gene: 7. The CDR3 has 15 amino acids. The CDR3 sequence: CASSSSGQGYTEAFF. CDR3 bases: TGCGCCAGCAGCTCATCTGGACAGGGTTACACTGAAGCTTTCTTT.

In its sample, this clone was seen once. The V gene is TRBV30, the J gene TRBJ2-2, with 7 bases aligning to TRBD1. Germline CDR1 and CDR2: GTSNPN and SVGIG (reference sequence). Germline trimming cut 1 base from V and 3 bases from J; bases unmatched to any gene: 2. This CDR3 spans 14 amino acids. The CDR3 protein is CAWSGQGYTGELFF. In nucleotides, the CDR3 is TGTGCCTGGAGTGGACAGGGCTACACCGGGGAGCTGTTTTTT.